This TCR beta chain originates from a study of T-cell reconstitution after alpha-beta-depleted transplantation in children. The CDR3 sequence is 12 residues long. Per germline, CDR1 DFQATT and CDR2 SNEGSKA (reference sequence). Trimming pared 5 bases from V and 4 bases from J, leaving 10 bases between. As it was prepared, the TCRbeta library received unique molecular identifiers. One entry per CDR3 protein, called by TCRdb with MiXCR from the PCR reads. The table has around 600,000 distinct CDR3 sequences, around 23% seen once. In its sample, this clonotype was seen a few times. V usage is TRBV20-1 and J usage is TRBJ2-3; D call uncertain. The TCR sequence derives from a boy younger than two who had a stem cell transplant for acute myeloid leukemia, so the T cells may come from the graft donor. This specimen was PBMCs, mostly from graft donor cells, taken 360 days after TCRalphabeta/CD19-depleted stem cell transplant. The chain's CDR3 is CSASRRPDTQYF. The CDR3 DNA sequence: TGCAGTGCTTCCCGGCGACCAGATACGCAGTATTTT.